These 30 T cell receptor beta chains share one sample of origin, sequenced in a study of identical twins. A single record per CDR3 protein comes from TCRdb applying MiXCR to the 5' RACE reads. The sample has some 760,000 distinct CDR3 sequences; roughly 18% are singletons. The data also belong to a second study, concerning T cells expressing NK-cell markers.

Sequenced sample: PBMCs. All receptors come from a young woman in good health.

There are a few counts of this clonotype. The rearrangement uses TRBV4-2 and TRBJ1-2, with D tentatively TRBD1 (5 bases). With 1 base removed from V and 0 bases from J, the gap between germline ends came to 12 bases. This CDR3 spans 16 amino acids. CDR1 and CDR2 from the germline V gene are LGHNA and YNFKEQ. The CDR3 loop is CASSQVRDGTNYGYTF. DNA for the CDR3: TGTGCCAGCAGCCAAGTCCGGGACGGAACTAACTATGGCTACACCTTC.

The chain carries TRBV5-1 and TRBJ1-4; TRBD1 matches at 7 bases. Germline lookup yields CDR1 SGHRS and CDR2 YFSETQ. The CDR3 length is 13 residues. V lost 5 bases to trimming and J lost 10 bases; unmatched junction nucleotides: 8. CDR3 sequence reads: CASRPGQGGKLFF. In DNA, the CDR3 is TGCGCCAGCAGACCGGGGCAGGGGGGAAAACTGTTTTTT. Complete variable domain (other parts from reference TRBV5-1 and TRBJ1-4): KAGVTQTPRYLIKTRGQQVTLSCSPISGHRSVSWYQQTPGQGLQFLFEYFSETQRNKGNFPGRFSGRQFSNSRSEMNVSTLELGDSALYLCASRPGQGGKLFFGSGTQLSVL.

The chain combines TRBV29-1 with TRBJ1-3, with a possible D match to TRBD1 (5 bases). CDR1 SQVTM and CDR2 ANQGSEA come from the germline V gene. Trimming pared 6 bases from V and 4 bases from J, leaving 10 bases between. The CDR3 runs to 12 residues. The DNA of the CDR3 is TGCAGCGTGCAGGGAGTCGGAAACACCATATATTTT. Amino acid sequence: CSVQGVGNTIYF.

This clonotype was picked up a small number of times. This chain connects TRBV5-1 to TRBJ2-1; no reliable D call. Trimming stripped 4 bases from V and 6 bases from J, with 20 bases between. Germline CDR1 and CDR2: SGHRS and YFSETQ. This CDR3 spans 16 amino acids. In nucleotides, the CDR3 is TGCGCCAGCAGCCCCCGATCAGAGCCACTATTCAATGAGCAGTTCTTC. It yields the protein CASSPRSEPLFNEQFF. Drawing the rest from reference TRBV5-1 and TRBJ2-1, the complete variable domain is KAGVTQTPRYLIKTRGQQVTLSCSPISGHRSVSWYQQTPGQGLQFLFEYFSETQRNKGNFPGRFSGRQFSNSRSEMNVSTLELGDSALYLCASSPRSEPLFNEQFFGPGTRLTVL.

The chain has TRBV12-3 or TRBV12-4 and TRBJ1-1; D possibly corresponds to TRBD1 (5 bases). The CDR3 extends over 14 amino acids. Trimming stripped 6 bases from V and 1 base from J, with 12 bases between. CDR3 protein: CASSNLRGNTEAFF. The DNA of the CDR3 is TGTGCCAGCAGCAACCTGAGGGGGAACACTGAAGCTTTCTTT.

This clonotype turned up a few times. The gene calls are TRBV5-1 and TRBJ2-1, with 11 bases lining up with TRBD2. Germline assignment: CDR1 SGHRS and CDR2 YFSETQ. The CDR3 length is 17 residues. The junction had 5 bases not matched to a gene; V was cut back by 2 bases and J by 1 base. In nucleotides, the CDR3 is TGCGCCAGCAGCTTACGGACTAGCGGGCTTTCCTACAATGAGCAGTTCTTC. Its protein product is CASSLRTSGLSYNEQFF.

This clonotype was recorded a few times. This chain connects TRBV9 to TRBJ1-5, with D perhaps matching TRBD1 (5 bases). The V end lost 0 bases, the J end lost 2 bases, and 9 bases lay between the germline ends. The CDR3 loop spans 15 amino acids. Per germline, CDR1 SGDLS and CDR2 YYNGEE. CDR3 coding DNA: TGTGCCAGCAGCGTAGGGTTAGGGGGCAATCAGCCCCAGCATTTT. Amino acid sequence: CASSVGLGGNQPQHF.

This chain connects TRBV20-1 to TRBJ2-7; D is unresolved. The germline gives CDR1 DFQATT, CDR2 SNEGSKA (reference sequence). The CDR3 consists of 12 residues. The germline V and J ends were trimmed by 6 bases and 5 bases, with 14 bases remaining between them. The CDR3 sequence: CSAVGEWNEQYF. CDR3 bases: TGCAGTGCGGTTGGCGAGTGGAACGAGCAGTACTTC.

This clonotype was recorded many times. This rearrangement joins TRBV6-5 to TRBJ2-1; D gene unclear. This CDR3 has 11 amino acids. From germline, CDR1 is MNHEY and CDR2 SVGAGI. V lost 6 bases to trimming and J lost 5 bases, with 5 bases between them. DNA of the CDR3: TGTGCCAGCAGCCGACACAATGAGCAGTTCTTC. Its protein is CASSRHNEQFF.

The chain uses TRBV5-6 and TRBJ2-5, with D tentatively TRBD2 (6 bases). Germline V gene sequence: CDR1 SGHDT, CDR2 YYEEEE. V lost 4 bases and J 5 bases, leaving 15 bases between the germline ends. The CDR3 contains 14 residues. The CDR3 reads CASSGRGMDETQYF. DNA of the CDR3: TGTGCCAGCAGCGGTCGGGGGATGGATGAGACCCAGTACTTC. Looking up the rest from reference TRBV5-6 and TRBJ2-5 gives the full variable domain: DAGVTQSPTHLIKTRGQQVTLRCSPKSGHDTVSWYQQALGQGPQFIFQYYEEEERQRGNFPDRFSGHQFPNYSSELNVNALLLGDSALYLCASSGRGMDETQYFGPGTRLLVL.

In this sample, this clonotype turned up a few times. The chain couples TRBV3-1 to TRBJ1-1; 8 bases match TRBD1. The CDR3 length is 14 residues. Germline loops: CDR1 LGHDT, CDR2 YNNKEL (reference sequence). With V trimmed by 0 bases and J by 7 bases, 4 bases remained unmatched. Here the CDR3 reads CASSQDAGQGEAFF. CDR3 sequence (DNA): TGTGCCAGCAGCCAAGATGCTGGACAGGGTGAAGCTTTCTTT.

This clonotype was counted between two and nine times. A read error may account for a junction end that differs from germline. The V and J genes are TRBV12-3 or TRBV12-4 and TRBJ2-1; 8 positions match TRBD2. CDR3 length equals 15 residues. CDR3 sequence (DNA): TGTGCCAGCATTTTAACCGGGACTAGAGTCCGGGAGCAGTTCTTC. Encoded protein: CASILTGTRVREQFF.

The rearrangement uses TRBV6-1 and TRBJ2-3; 7 nucleotides match TRBD2. This CDR3 contains 14 residues. The V and J ends lost 10 bases and 6 bases, in that order; junction bases with no gene match: 13. In germline, CDR1 is MNHNS, CDR2 SASEGT. This chain's CDR3 is CATLHSGEKDTQYF. The CDR3 DNA is TGTGCCACCCTCCACAGCGGGGAAAAGGATACGCAGTATTTT.

This clonotype was observed many times. This chain joins TRBV5-5 and TRBJ2-1; 7 bases match TRBD1. Germline V gene lookup returns CDR1 SGHKS and CDR2 YYEKEE (reference sequence). The CDR3 sequence is 13 residues long. After removal of 2 bases from V and 6 bases from J, the junction contained 2 bases not matched to a gene. Here the CDR3 DNA reads TGTGCCAGCAGCTTTGGGGACAGCAATGAGCAGTTCTTC. Encoded protein: CASSFGDSNEQFF.

This chain uses TRBV25-1 with TRBJ2-1; a weak D match, TRBD2 (6 bases). In germline, CDR1 is MGHDK, CDR2 SYGVNS. The length of the CDR3 is 15 residues. The V and J ends lost 3 bases and 6 bases respectively, with 15 bases between them. CDR3 in DNA: TGTGCCAGCAGTGAGGGGCGGGGCCGTCTCAATGAGCAGTTCTTC. Amino acid sequence: CASSEGRGRLNEQFF.

DNA of the CDR3: TGCAGCGTTGAAGACTTCCAAGGGGCTGAAGCTTTCTTT. Protein product: CSVEDFQGAEAFF. J is TRBJ1-1 and V is TRBV29-1; tentatively, D is TRBD1 (5 bases). CDR3 length equals 13 residues. Trimming shortened V by 0 bases and J by 6 bases, and 11 bases separated the two germline ends. CDR1 is SQVTM, CDR2 ANQGSEA, per germline.

This clonotype was seen only a few times. V gene TRBV6-2 or TRBV6-3 combines with J gene TRBJ2-4; D might be TRBD2 (6 bases). Trimming cost V 6 bases and J 0 bases, with 15 bases left between them. Germline loops: CDR1 MNHEY, CDR2 SVGEGT. This CDR3 region has 16 residues. This chain's CDR3 is CASRRGWPVAKNIQYF. The DNA of the CDR3 is TGTGCCAGCAGACGGGGGTGGCCCGTAGCCAAAAACATTCAGTACTTC.

The chain recombines TRBV20-1 with TRBJ2-3, with D possibly being TRBD1 (6 bases). CDR1 is DFQATT, CDR2 SNEGSKA, per germline (reference sequence). V was clipped by 6 bases and J by 0 bases, with 13 bases between them. This CDR3 comprises 14 residues. The CDR3 nucleotides read TGCAGTGCCCCGACAGGACCCAGCACAGATACGCAGTATTTT. Amino acid sequence: CSAPTGPSTDTQYF.

Many counts were recorded for this clonotype. The V call is TRBV3-1, the J call TRBJ2-7, with 14 bases fitting TRBD2. V lost 4 bases, J lost 1 base, and 3 bases stayed unmatched. Germline values: CDR1 LGHDT, CDR2 YNNKEL (reference sequence). The CDR3 extends over 16 amino acids. The chain's CDR3 is CASSRGTSGGSYEQYF. The CDR3 DNA reads TGTGCCAGCAGCCGTGGGACTAGCGGGGGTTCCTACGAGCAGTACTTC.

The gene calls are TRBV5-5 and TRBJ2-1; the D gene is possibly TRBD2 (6 bases). Trimming removed 4 bases from V and 0 bases from J, with 17 bases in between. Germline-derived CDR1 and CDR2 are SGHKS and YYEKEE (reference sequence). The CDR3 has 17 residues. The chain's CDR3 is CASSLEGHSSSYNEQFF. The CDR3 DNA sequence: TGTGCCAGCAGCCTGGAGGGGCATTCGAGCTCCTACAATGAGCAGTTCTTC. The whole variable domain, filled in from reference TRBV5-5 and TRBJ2-1, reads DAGVTQSPTHLIKTRGQQVTLRCSPISGHKSVSWYQQVLGQGPQFIFQYYEKEERGRGNFPDRFSARQFPNYSSELNVNALLLGDSALYLCASSLEGHSSSYNEQFFGPGTRLTVL.

This rearrangement joins TRBV7-2 to TRBJ1-5, with 9 bases that match TRBD1. Losses at the gene ends were 1 base for V and 6 bases for J; bases not matched to a gene: 10. CDR1 is SGHTA and CDR2 is FQGNSA in the germline V gene. The CDR3 runs to 17 residues. CDR3 protein: CASSLVADRGAGQPQHF. The CDR3 DNA sequence: TGTGCCAGCAGCTTAGTGGCGGACAGGGGAGCGGGTCAGCCCCAGCATTTT.

The chain uses TRBV12-3 or TRBV12-4 and TRBJ1-3; 8 bases match TRBD1. The J segment lost 4 bases and the V segment lost 6 bases, leaving 5 bases of the junction unmatched. The CDR3 covers 14 residues. The CDR3 nucleotides read TGTGCCAGCAGGACAGGGGTGAGAGGAAACACCATATATTTT. Translating gives CASRTGVRGNTIYF.

This clonotype was picked up a small number of times. The chain uses TRBV24-1 and TRBJ2-2; the D gene could be TRBD1 or TRBD2 (5 bases each). Between the trimmed V and J ends, which lost 0 bases and 3 bases, there was a span of 10 bases. This CDR3 region has 16 residues. CDR1 is KGHDR and CDR2 is SFDVKD in the germline V gene. CDR3 region: CATSDLGREYTGELFF. The CDR3, as DNA: TGTGCCACCAGTGATTTGGGCAGGGAGTACACCGGGGAGCTGTTTTTT.

This clonotype has just a few counts. The J gene is TRBJ2-1, the V gene TRBV20-1; 14 nucleotides agree with TRBD2. Trimming cost V 5 bases and J 7 bases; bases outside gene matches: 13. This CDR3 spans 17 amino acids. Germline V gene lookup returns CDR1 DFQATT and CDR2 SNEGSKA (reference sequence). The DNA of the CDR3 is TGCAGTGCTGGACTTCCGGGACTAGCGGGAGTTGGTAATGAGCAGTTCTTC. Protein sequence: CSAGLPGLAGVGNEQFF.

There are a few counts of this clonotype. This rearrangement joins TRBV7-9 to TRBJ2-2, with D unresolved. V was shortened by 5 bases and J by 9 bases, with 10 bases between the two germline ends. The CDR3 is made up of 12 amino acids. Germline loops: CDR1 SEHNR, CDR2 FQNEAQ (reference sequence). The CDR3 here is CASSPESRELFF. The DNA for the CDR3 is TGTGCCAGCAGCCCGGAGAGCCGGGAGCTGTTTTTT. Together with reference TRBV7-9 and TRBJ2-2, the CDR3 gives the full variable domain: DTGVSQNPRHKITKRGQNVTFRCDPISEHNRLYWYRQTLGQGPEFLTYFQNEAQLEKSRLLSDRFSAERPKGSFSTLEIQRTEQGDSAMYLCASSPESRELFFGEGSRLTVL.

The chain recombines TRBV20-1 with TRBJ2-1, with D perhaps matching TRBD2 (6 bases). Germline assignment: CDR1 DFQATT and CDR2 SNEGSKA (reference sequence). Trimming took off 5 bases at V and 8 bases at J, with 13 bases between the two ends. The length of the CDR3 is 12 residues. CDR3 sequence (DNA): TGCAGTGCTCCCAGGAGGGCCGATGAGCAGTTCTTC. Translated, it gives CSAPRRADEQFF.

This clonotype occurred many times. The rearrangement joins TRBV29-1 to TRBJ1-1, with D unresolved. This CDR3 is 13 amino acids long. Trimming took off 7 bases at V and 4 bases at J, with 16 bases between the two ends. CDR1 is SQVTM, CDR2 ANQGSEA, per germline. CDR3 coding DNA: TGCAGCGGTCTCGTTACCGGCAGCACTGAAGCTTTCTTT. Translation: CSGLVTGSTEAFF. Complete variable domain (other parts from reference TRBV29-1 and TRBJ1-1): SAVISQKPSRDICQRGTSLTIQCQVDSQVTMMFWYRQQPGQSLTLIATANQGSEATYESGFVIDKFPISRPNLTFSTLTVSNMSPEDSSIYLCSGLVTGSTEAFFGQGTRLTVV.

There are a few counts of this clonotype. The J gene is TRBJ2-1, the V gene TRBV6-5; no clear D gene. The V gene lost 2 bases and the J gene lost 6 bases, with 14 bases spanning the gap. The CDR3 loop spans 15 amino acids. Germline V gene data show CDR1 as MNHEY and CDR2 as SVGAGI. CDR3 region: CASSYRSSRPNEQFF. The DNA for the CDR3 is TGTGCCAGCAGTTACCGTAGTAGCCGACCCAATGAGCAGTTCTTC.

The rearrangement links TRBV11-2 to TRBJ2-1; D gene unclear. The CDR3 has 13 residues. Germline V lookup: CDR1 SGHAT, CDR2 FQNNGV. V lost 3 bases to trimming and J lost 7 bases, with 10 bases between them. The CDR3 region is CASSFGRMNEQFF. The CDR3 DNA reads as TGTGCCAGCAGCTTCGGGCGAATGAATGAGCAGTTCTTC.

This chain joins TRBV27 and TRBJ2-2; 11 positions match TRBD2. CDR1 is MNHEY and CDR2 is SMNVEV in the germline V gene (reference sequence). The CDR3 extends over 16 amino acids. After removal of 3 bases from V and 4 bases from J, the junction contained 4 bases not matched to a gene. The CDR3 DNA follows: TGTGCCAGCAGTTTTGGACTAGCGGGCCTCACCGGGGAGCTGTTTTTT. This codes for CASSFGLAGLTGELFF.